The entry below describes one TCR beta chain. Its antigen is unknown. Trimming took 4 bases from V and 1 from J; bases not matched to a gene: 5. The germline V gene has CDR1 SGHTA and CDR2 FQGNSA. This CDR3 is built from 15 residues. The PCR employed 60 Vbeta primers together with 13 Jbeta primers. The table came from immunoSEQ multiplex PCR; TCRdb's copy has only in-frame clones and leaves some out. The table records some 180,000 clones, roughly 80% of them present only once. This sample was included in a study of cytomegalovirus exposure and HLA in healthy donors. Overall study context: Unique TCR beta sequences numbering approximately 120 million came from around 180 million T cells in an earlier analysis. Findings of the study overall: Sequencing artifact likely explains a cluster of highly shared sequence variants. Roughly uniform depth of sequencing across donors was assumed in presence/absence analyses.

V usage is TRBV7-2 and J usage is TRBJ2-3; 7 nucleotides align to TRBD2. Sequences were obtained from PBMCs. The sequence derives from a young woman in good health and CMV-seronegative. Written as DNA, the CDR3 is TGTGCCAGCAGCTCGCCGACTAGCCGCACAGATACGCAGTATTTT. Translating gives CASSSPTSRTDTQYF.